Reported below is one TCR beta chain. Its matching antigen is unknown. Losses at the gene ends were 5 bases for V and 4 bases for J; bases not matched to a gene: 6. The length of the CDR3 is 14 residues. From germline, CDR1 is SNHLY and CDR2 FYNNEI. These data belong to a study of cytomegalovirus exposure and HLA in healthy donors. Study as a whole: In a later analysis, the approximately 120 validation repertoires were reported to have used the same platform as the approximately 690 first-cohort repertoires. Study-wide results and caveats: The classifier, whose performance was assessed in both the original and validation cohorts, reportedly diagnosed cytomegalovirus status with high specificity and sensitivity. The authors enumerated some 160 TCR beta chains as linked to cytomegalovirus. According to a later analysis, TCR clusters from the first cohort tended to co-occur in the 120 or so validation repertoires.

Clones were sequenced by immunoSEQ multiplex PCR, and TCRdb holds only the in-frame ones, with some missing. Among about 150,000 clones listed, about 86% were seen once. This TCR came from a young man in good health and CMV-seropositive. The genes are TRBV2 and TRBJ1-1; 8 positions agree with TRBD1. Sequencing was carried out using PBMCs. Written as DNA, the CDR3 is TGTGCCAGCAGTCAACACAGGGGGATCACTGAAGCTTTCTTT. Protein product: CASSQHRGITEAFF.